The rows below give T cell receptor beta chains drawn from one sample of a study of TIL therapy for anti-PD-1-resistant metastatic lung cancer. Repertoires were generated with immunoSEQ multiplex PCR, while TCRdb's copy carries only in-frame clones and drops some. The sample carries about 43,000 clones, around three quarters recorded once. Sequencing used blood, obtained at baseline. All receptors come from a man in his 70s with non-small cell lung cancer. CDR3s include the opening cysteine and the closing phenylalanine or tryptophan. Clone size appears in some rows only: once, few, many, or a class for an expanded clone.

clone size,V gene,CDR3 protein
.,TRBV11-2,CASSLYAGNEQFF
.,TRBV29-1,CSVDLALAYNEQFF
.,TRBV6-1,CASSSETRPIEKLFF
.,TRBV6-4,CASKRLAGDTDTQYF
.,TRBV18,CASSPLPGELFF
.,TRBV5-4,CASSLVGLAGADTQYF
.,TRBV30,CAFSGSTDTQYF
.,TRBV11-2,CASSPPPLSDTQYF
.,TRBV7-3,CASSLVGNTGELFF
.,TRBV28,CASSSGGRRTEAFF
.,TRBV7-2,CASSPPSSHEQYF
.,TRBV27,CASSLAGPYEQYF
once,TRBV4-1,CASSPSGQGILETQYF
.,TRBV6-1,CASSPRGQDNEQFF